This TCR beta chain derives from a study of blood T cell repertoires in COVID-19 (dated by TCRdb to about 2020). A note on the overall study: Samples from collaborators originated in the United States, Italy and Spain and spanned both the acute and convalescent phases of COVID-19. The prospective study material was composed of cDNA or gDNA derived from T cells, B-cell-depleted T cells, or PBMCs. The dataset comprised deeply sampled blood TCRbeta repertoires from subjects exposed to, actively infected with, or recovered from COVID-19. The repertoires were made available in a free public database intended to serve as a resource for research on the immune response to SARS-CoV-2. The samples were drawn from the first 160 participants of the ongoing ImmuneRACE study and from some 1,300 subjects provided by 6 global collaborators. Sample metadata almost always included a de-identified subject ID, COVID-19 status, age in years and sex. HLA class I and class II types, where available, came from metadata supplied by the sample provider rather than from assay-based typing. The study at large found these results: The amount of clinical and demographic metadata varied by source and participant and was provided uncurated.

The immunoSEQ Assay, a bias-controlled multiplex PCR, was used to amplify TCRbeta CDR3 regions from genomic DNA. The paper's data handling went like this. The number of nucleated cells in each sample was estimated by amplification of reference gene primers within the assay. To quantify the absolute abundance of each unique TCRbeta CDR3 rearrangement, sequence reads were collapsed and filtered. For each sample, productive Simpson clonality was calculated as the square root of Simpson's diversity index across productive rearrangements. TCRdb limited this immuneACCESS table to in-frame rearrangements with V and J called. A share of clones is missing; checked studies link under half to unresolved V genes, and the rest is unexplained. The DNA was the basis for D and trimming; V, J and clone size are from that table. The sample profile shows over 60,000 clones; around 76% of them were found once. The ten most abundant clones make up roughly a sixth of the sample.

The collaborating institutions used their own protocols to collect whole blood in K2EDTA tubes. Collaborator samples were shipped for TCRbeta analysis as frozen whole blood, isolated PBMCs, or DNA extracted from either sample type. As to this clone: What this receptor recognizes is not known. Per-nucleotide qualities are absent, and no much larger clonotype sits a single base away.

Reading from cysteine to phenylalanine, the CDR3 counts 13 amino acids. Solely the CDR3 DNA is kept, with 39 bases framed from the first base. V sheds 3 bases and J sheds 0 bases, leaving 5 bases between their ends. The germline V gene provides CDR1 WSHSY and CDR2 SAAADI. This receptor was taken from a human donor in a cohort sampled during active COVID-19. Input material: peripheral blood. The chain is assembled from TRBV10-2 and TRBJ2-5; too little of a D gene remains to name it. The sequenced DNA is TGCGCCAGCAGTGAACGGTACCAAGAGACCCAGTACTTC. Its translation is CASSERYQETQYF.